This T cell receptor (beta chain) comes out of a study of CD8 T cells in Susac syndrome. An input of about 0.5 to 1 ug of RNA was subjected to reverse transcription using random hexamers. TCRdb re-called the immunoSEQ multiplex PCR reads through MiXCR, storing one row per CDR3 protein. The sample lists tens of thousands of distinct CDR3 sequences; 85% to 95% were seen once. Sequenced: CD8+ T cells from PBMCs. The TCR was taken from a human donor in good health.

Written as DNA, the CDR3 is TGTGCCAGTAGTATAGGGGTGGAGCCGAACACTGAAGCTTTCTTT. Translation: CASSIGVEPNTEAFF. The chain carries TRBV19 and TRBJ1-1; D is ambiguous. Germline V CDR1 and CDR2: LNHDA, SQIVND (reference sequence). CDR3 length: 15 residues. The V and J ends lost 1 base and 1 base respectively, with 10 bases between them. The full variable domain, its missing parts supplied by reference TRBV19 and TRBJ1-1, is DGGITQSPKYLFRKEGQNVTLSCEQNLNHDAMYWYRQDPGQGLRLIYYSQIVNDFQKGDIAEGYSVSREKKESFPLTVTSAQKNPTAFYLCASSIGVEPNTEAFFGQGTRLTVV.